The clone carrying this T cell receptor (beta chain) was detected many times. Its specificity is not known. A universal primer site and UMIs were added as TCR cDNA was made by 5'RACE template switching. From the 5' RACE reads, TCRdb called clonotypes with MiXCR, one entry per CDR3 protein. The sample lists a few hundred thousand distinct CDR3 sequences; about 6.9% were seen once. This sample is part of a study of T cells after yellow fever vaccination. The junction had 7 bases not matched to a gene; V was cut back by 2 bases and J by 7 bases. The CDR3 contains 15 residues. From germline, CDR1 is SNHLY and CDR2 FYNNEI. Regarding the study as a whole: Primary-vaccination clones mostly resurfaced post-booster (96% CD4, roughly 87% CD8).

The gene calls are TRBV2 and TRBJ2-2, with 7 bases aligning to TRBD1. This sample comprised PBMCs, obtained more than 35 days after the first yellow fever vaccination. The clonotype was recovered from a man younger than 35 who received the YFV17D yellow fever vaccine. DNA of the CDR3: TGTGCCAGCAGTGAAAACAGGGGCGGATACGGGGAGCTGTTTTTT. Its translation is CASSENRGGYGELFF. The variable domain in full, with the rest retrieved from reference TRBV2 and TRBJ2-2, is EPEVTQTPSHQVTQMGQEVILRCVPISNHLYFYWYRQILGQKVEFLVSFYNNEISEKSEIFDDQFSVERPDGSNFTLKIRSTKLEDSAMYFCASSENRGGYGELFFGEGSRLTVL.